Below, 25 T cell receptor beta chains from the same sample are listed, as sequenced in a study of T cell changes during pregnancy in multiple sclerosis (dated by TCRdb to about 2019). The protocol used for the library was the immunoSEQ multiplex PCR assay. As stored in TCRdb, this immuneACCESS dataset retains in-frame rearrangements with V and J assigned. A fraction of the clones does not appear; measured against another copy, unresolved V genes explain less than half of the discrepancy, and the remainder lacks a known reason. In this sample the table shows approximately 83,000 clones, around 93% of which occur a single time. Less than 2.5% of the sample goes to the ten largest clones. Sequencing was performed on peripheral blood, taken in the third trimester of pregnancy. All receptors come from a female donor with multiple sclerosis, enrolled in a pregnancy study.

The CDR3 sequence: CASSLGPAGGFNEQFF. The CDR3 DNA reads as TGCGCCAGCAGCTTGGGCCCAGCGGGAGGCTTCAATGAGCAGTTCTTC. The chain has TRBV5-1 and TRBJ2-1; 9 bases agree with TRBD2. The V gene end was trimmed by 0 bases and the J gene end by 6 bases; junction bases not matched to a gene: 7. Germline V lookup: CDR1 SGHRS, CDR2 YFSETQ. This CDR3 spans 16 amino acids. The variable domain in full, completed from reference TRBV5-1 and TRBJ2-1, reads KAGVTQTPRYLIKTRGQQVTLSCSPISGHRSVSWYQQTPGQGLQFLFEYFSETQRNKGNFPGRFSGRQFSNSRSEMNVSTLELGDSALYLCASSLGPAGGFNEQFFGPGTRLTVL.

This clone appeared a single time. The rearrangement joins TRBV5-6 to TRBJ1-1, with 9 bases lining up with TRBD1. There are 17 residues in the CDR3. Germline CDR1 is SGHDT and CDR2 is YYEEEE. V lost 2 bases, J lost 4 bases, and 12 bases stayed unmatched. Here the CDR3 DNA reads TGTGCCAGCAGCTTTCCACCTTTAGGGACAGGGATCACTGAAGCTTTCTTT. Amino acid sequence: CASSFPPLGTGITEAFF.

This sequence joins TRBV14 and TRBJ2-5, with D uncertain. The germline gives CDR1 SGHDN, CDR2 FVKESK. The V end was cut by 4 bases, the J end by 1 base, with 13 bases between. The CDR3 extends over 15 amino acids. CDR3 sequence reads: CASSRTEASQETQYF. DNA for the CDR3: TGTGCCAGCAGCCGCACCGAGGCTAGCCAAGAGACCCAGTACTTC.

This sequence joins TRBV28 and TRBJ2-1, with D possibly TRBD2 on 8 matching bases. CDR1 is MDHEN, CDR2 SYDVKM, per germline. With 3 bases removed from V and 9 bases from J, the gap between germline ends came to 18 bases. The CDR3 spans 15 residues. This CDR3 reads CASSFTGGRQGEQFF. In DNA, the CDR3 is TGTGCCAGCAGTTTCACGGGAGGGAGACAGGGTGAGCAGTTCTTC.

CDR3 sequence (DNA): TGTGCCAGCAGTCCAAGACTAGGTCTCACAGATACGCAGTATTTT. It encodes CASSPRLGLTDTQYF. The chain employs TRBV27 and TRBJ2-3; tentative D call: TRBD2 (6 bases). The CDR3 covers 15 residues. CDR1 and CDR2 (germline): MNHEY, SMNVEV (reference sequence). The V end lost 5 bases, the J end lost 2 bases, and 14 bases lay between the germline ends.

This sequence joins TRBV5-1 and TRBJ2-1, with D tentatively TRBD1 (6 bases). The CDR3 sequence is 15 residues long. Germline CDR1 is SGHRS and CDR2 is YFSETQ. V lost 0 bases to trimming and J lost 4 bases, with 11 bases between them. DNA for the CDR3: TGCGCCAGCAGCTTGGAAGGGGACATTTACAATGAGCAGTTCTTC. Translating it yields CASSLEGDIYNEQFF. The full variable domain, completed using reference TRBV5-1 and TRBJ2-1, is KAGVTQTPRYLIKTRGQQVTLSCSPISGHRSVSWYQQTPGQGLQFLFEYFSETQRNKGNFPGRFSGRQFSNSRSEMNVSTLELGDSALYLCASSLEGDIYNEQFFGPGTRLTVL.

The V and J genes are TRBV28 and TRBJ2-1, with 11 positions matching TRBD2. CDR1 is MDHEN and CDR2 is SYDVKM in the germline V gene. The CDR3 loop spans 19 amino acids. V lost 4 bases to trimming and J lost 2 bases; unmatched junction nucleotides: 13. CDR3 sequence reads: CASSSMPALAGATYNEQFF. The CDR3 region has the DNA TGTGCCAGCAGTTCAATGCCGGCACTAGCGGGAGCGACCTACAATGAGCAGTTCTTC.

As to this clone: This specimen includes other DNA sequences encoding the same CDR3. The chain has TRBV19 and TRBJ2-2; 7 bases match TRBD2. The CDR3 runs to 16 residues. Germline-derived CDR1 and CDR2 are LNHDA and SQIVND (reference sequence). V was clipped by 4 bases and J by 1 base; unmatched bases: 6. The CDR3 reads CASSTTGGVNTGELFF. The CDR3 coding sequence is TGTGCCAGTAGTACGACGGGAGGTGTGAACACCGGGGAGCTGTTTTTT.

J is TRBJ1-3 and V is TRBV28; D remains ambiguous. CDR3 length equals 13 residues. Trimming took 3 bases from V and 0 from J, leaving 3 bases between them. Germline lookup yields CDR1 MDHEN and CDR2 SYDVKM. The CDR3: CASSFVSGNTIYF. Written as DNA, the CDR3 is TGTGCCAGCAGTTTCGTCTCTGGAAACACCATATATTTT.

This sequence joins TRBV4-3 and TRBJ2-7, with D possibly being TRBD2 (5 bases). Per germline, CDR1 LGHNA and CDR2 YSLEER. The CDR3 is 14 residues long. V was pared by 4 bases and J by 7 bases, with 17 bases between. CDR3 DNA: TGCGCCAGCAGCCCCCTGGGAGCGGCTTCAGAGCAGTACTTC. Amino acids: CASSPLGAASEQYF.

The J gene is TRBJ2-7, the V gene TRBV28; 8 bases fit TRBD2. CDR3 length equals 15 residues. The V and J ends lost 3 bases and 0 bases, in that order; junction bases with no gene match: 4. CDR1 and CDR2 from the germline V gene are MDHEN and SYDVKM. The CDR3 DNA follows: TGTGCCAGCAGTTTGGTAGCGGGACACTCCTACGAGCAGTACTTC. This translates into CASSLVAGHSYEQYF.

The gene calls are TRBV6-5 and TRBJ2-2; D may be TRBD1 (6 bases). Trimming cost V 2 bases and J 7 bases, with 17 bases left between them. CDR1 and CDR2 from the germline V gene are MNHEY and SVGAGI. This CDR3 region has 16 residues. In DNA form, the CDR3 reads TGTGCCAGCAGTTACGCTATCCAGGGGCCCAGCGGGGAGCTGTTTTTT. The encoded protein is CASSYAIQGPSGELFF.

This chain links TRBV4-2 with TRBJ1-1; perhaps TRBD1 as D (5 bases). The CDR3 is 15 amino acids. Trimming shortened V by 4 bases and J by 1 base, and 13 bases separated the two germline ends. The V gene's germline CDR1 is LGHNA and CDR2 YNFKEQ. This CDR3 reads CASSPGDPGNTEAFF. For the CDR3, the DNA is TGTGCCAGCAGCCCGGGGGACCCGGGGAACACTGAAGCTTTCTTT.

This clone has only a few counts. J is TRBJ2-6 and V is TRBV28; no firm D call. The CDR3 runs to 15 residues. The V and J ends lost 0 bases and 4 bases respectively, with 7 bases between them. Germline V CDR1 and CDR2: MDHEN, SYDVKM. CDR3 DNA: TGTGCCAGCAGTTTATGGGAGACCGGGGCCAACGTCCTGACTTTC. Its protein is CASSLWETGANVLTF.

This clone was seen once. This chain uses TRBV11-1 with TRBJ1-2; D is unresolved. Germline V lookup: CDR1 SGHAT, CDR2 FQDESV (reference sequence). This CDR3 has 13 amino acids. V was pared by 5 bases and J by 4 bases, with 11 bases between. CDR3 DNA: TGTGCCAGCAGCGCTGCGGGGAGCTATGGCTACACCTTC. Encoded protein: CASSAAGSYGYTF.

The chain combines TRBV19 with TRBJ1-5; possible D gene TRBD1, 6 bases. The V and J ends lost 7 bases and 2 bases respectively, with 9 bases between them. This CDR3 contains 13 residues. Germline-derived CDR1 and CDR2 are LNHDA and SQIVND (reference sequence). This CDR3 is CASMTGRNQPQHF. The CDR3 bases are TGTGCCAGTATGACAGGCCGCAATCAGCCCCAGCATTTT.

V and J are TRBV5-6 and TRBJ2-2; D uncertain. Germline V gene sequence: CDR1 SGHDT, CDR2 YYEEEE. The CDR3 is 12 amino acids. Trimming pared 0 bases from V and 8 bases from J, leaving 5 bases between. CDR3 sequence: CASSLVSGELFF. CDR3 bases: TGTGCCAGCAGCTTGGTTTCTGGGGAGCTGTTTTTT. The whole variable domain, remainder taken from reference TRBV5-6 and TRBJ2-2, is DAGVTQSPTHLIKTRGQQVTLRCSPKSGHDTVSWYQQALGQGPQFIFQYYEEEERQRGNFPDRFSGHQFPNYSSELNVNALLLGDSALYLCASSLVSGELFFGEGSRLTVL.

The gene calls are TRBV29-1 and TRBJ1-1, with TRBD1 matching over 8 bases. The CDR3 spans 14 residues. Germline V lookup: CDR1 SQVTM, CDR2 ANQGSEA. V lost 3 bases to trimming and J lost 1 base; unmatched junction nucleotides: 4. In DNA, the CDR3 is TGCAGCGTTGAGCGGACAGGGTCGAACACTGAAGCTTTCTTT. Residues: CSVERTGSNTEAFF.

In DNA, the CDR3 is TGTGCCAGCAGCCTGGAGACTAGTTCCTCAGATACGCAGTATTTT. Protein sequence: CASSLETSSSDTQYF. The chain is built from TRBV11-3 and TRBJ2-3, with a possible D match to TRBD2 (6 bases). Trimming removed 5 bases from V and 4 bases from J, with 16 bases in between. The germline gives CDR1 SGHNT, CDR2 YENEEA. The CDR3 extends over 15 amino acids.

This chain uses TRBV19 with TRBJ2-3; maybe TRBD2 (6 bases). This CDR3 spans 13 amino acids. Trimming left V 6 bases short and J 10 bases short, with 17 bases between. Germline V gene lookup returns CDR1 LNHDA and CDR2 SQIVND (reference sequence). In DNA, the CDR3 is TGTGCCAGTAGATTGAGTGGAGGGATTGCGCAGTATTTT. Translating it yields CASRLSGGIAQYF.

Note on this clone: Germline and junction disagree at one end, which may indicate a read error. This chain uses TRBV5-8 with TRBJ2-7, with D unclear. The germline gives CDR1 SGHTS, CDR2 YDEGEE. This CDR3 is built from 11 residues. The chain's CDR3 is CASRLAYEQYF. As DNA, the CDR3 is TGTGCCAGCAGGTTGGCGTACGAGCAGTACTTC.

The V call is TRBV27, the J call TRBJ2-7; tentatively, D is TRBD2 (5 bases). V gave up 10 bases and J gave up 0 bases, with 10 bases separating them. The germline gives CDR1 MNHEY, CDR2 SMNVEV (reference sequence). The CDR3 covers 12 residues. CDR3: CATRGFSYEQYF. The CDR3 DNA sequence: TGTGCCACTCGGGGTTTCTCCTACGAGCAGTACTTC.

The CDR3: CASSLGGQGIYEQYF. The CDR3 region has the DNA TGCGCCAGCAGCCTGGGGGGACAGGGTATCTACGAGCAGTACTTC. The rearrangement uses TRBV5-1 and TRBJ2-7; 9 nucleotides align to TRBD1. This CDR3 is 15 amino acids long. The germline CDR1 and CDR2 sequences are SGHRS and YFSETQ. Trimming cost V 4 bases and J 3 bases; bases outside gene matches: 8.

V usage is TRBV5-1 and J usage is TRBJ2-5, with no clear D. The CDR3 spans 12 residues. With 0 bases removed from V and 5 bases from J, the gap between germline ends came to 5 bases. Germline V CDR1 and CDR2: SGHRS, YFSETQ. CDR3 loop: CASSLARETQYF. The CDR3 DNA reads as TGCGCCAGCAGCTTGGCCAGGGAGACCCAGTACTTC.

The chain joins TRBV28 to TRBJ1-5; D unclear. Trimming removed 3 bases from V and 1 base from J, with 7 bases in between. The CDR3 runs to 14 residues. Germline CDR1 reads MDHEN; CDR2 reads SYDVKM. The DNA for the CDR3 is TGTGCCAGCAGTTTTCAAGAGAGCAATCAGCCCCAGCATTTT. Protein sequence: CASSFQESNQPQHF.